These 25 T cell receptor beta chains share one sample of origin, sequenced in a study of T cells in localized non-small cell lung cancer. Produced via immunoSEQ multiplex PCR; TCRdb's table is partial and in-frame only. The data contain about 11,000 clones, more than 85% of them seen just once; the ten biggest clones take up roughly an eighth. This sample comprised peripheral blood, obtained before any cancer treatment. These receptors came from a male donor aged 60 or over with stage III lung adenocarcinoma.

V is TRBV10-2 and J is TRBJ2-2; no reliable D call. The V end was cut by 3 bases, the J end by 6 bases, with 5 bases between. In germline, CDR1 is WSHSY, CDR2 SAAADI. The CDR3 is 12 amino acids. The CDR3 DNA sequence: TGCGCCAGCAGTGAACAAGCCGGGGAGCTGTTTTTT. Translation gives CASSEQAGELFF.

The rearrangement uses TRBV19 and TRBJ1-1; possible D gene TRBD1, 5 bases. V was cut by 1 base and J by 4 bases, with 13 bases left in between. This CDR3 is 15 amino acids long. The germline gives CDR1 LNHDA, CDR2 SQIVND (reference sequence). CDR3 amino acids: CASSIGGLGGTEAFF. CDR3 in DNA: TGTGCCAGTAGTATAGGGGGCTTAGGAGGCACTGAAGCTTTCTTT. The variable domain in full, completed from reference TRBV19 and TRBJ1-1, reads DGGITQSPKYLFRKEGQNVTLSCEQNLNHDAMYWYRQDPGQGLRLIYYSQIVNDFQKGDIAEGYSVSREKKESFPLTVTSAQKNPTAFYLCASSIGGLGGTEAFFGQGTRLTVV.

V and J are TRBV19 and TRBJ1-1, with D tentatively TRBD1 (6 bases). Germline V gene lookup returns CDR1 LNHDA and CDR2 SQIVND (reference sequence). Between the trimmed V and J ends, which lost 0 bases and 8 bases, there was a span of 16 bases. CDR3 size: 15 residues. The DNA of the CDR3 is TGTGCCAGTAGTATAGATCTTACGGGGGGCGAGGAAGCTTTCTTT. Its translation: CASSIDLTGGEEAFF.

This clone was detected only once. The chain uses TRBV18 and TRBJ2-3; no clear D. The CDR3 loop spans 13 amino acids. Germline V lookup: CDR1 KGHSH, CDR2 LQKENI. Trimming pared 4 bases from V and 4 bases from J, leaving 9 bases between. CDR3 sequence reads: CASSLSAADTQYF. In DNA, the CDR3 is TGTGCCAGCTCACTCTCAGCTGCAGATACGCAGTATTTT.

The V call is TRBV6-1, the J call TRBJ1-4, with D uncertain. The V gene lost 2 bases and the J gene lost 3 bases, with 13 bases spanning the gap. CDR3 length: 16 residues. In germline, CDR1 is MNHNS, CDR2 SASEGT. In DNA, the CDR3 is TGTGCCAGCAGTGAAATGGCGGCAGGCGCTAATGAAAAACTGTTTTTT. Amino acids: CASSEMAAGANEKLFF.

The chain carries TRBV28 and TRBJ1-2; 10 bases are shared with TRBD1. With 5 bases clipped from V and 6 bases from J, the junction kept 3 bases outside the gene matches. The CDR3 length is 13 residues. Germline assignment: CDR1 MDHEN and CDR2 SYDVKM. This chain's CDR3 is CASSPGTGDGYTF. The CDR3 DNA is TGTGCCAGCAGTCCCGGGACAGGGGATGGCTACACCTTC.

This clone was counted a single time. This chain uses TRBV27 with TRBJ1-3; D call uncertain. The CDR3 runs 17 residues. The V end was cut by 5 bases, the J end by 0 bases, with 17 bases between. CDR1 is MNHEY, CDR2 SMNVEV, per germline (reference sequence). The DNA for the CDR3 is TGTGCCAGCAGTACTCAGATGGCCGGAACCTCTGGAAACACCATATATTTT. Its translation: CASSTQMAGTSGNTIYF.

The rearrangement joins TRBV28 to TRBJ1-2; 7 bases are shared with TRBD1. With 7 bases clipped from V and 6 bases from J, the junction kept 2 bases outside the gene matches. Germline V CDR1 and CDR2: MDHEN, SYDVKM. There are 11 residues in the CDR3. The DNA of the CDR3 is TGTGCCAGCACAGGGGGAGATGGCTACACCTTC. This translates into CASTGGDGYTF.

The CDR3 nucleotides are TGTGCCAGCAGTCTCCGGGACGGAGAAAACAATGAGCAGTTCTTC. Encoded protein: CASSLRDGENNEQFF. The V call is TRBV6-4, the J call TRBJ2-1, with D perhaps matching TRBD1 or TRBD2 (5 bases each). Between the trimmed V and J ends, which lost 5 bases and 5 bases, there was a span of 16 bases. The length of the CDR3 is 15 residues. Germline-derived CDR1 and CDR2 are MRHNA and SNTAGT.

This clone was detected once. J is TRBJ2-3 and V is TRBV7-2; unclear D gene. The CDR3 has 16 residues. The germline gives CDR1 SGHTA, CDR2 FQGNSA. The germline V and J ends were trimmed by 5 bases and 0 bases, with 15 bases remaining between them. The CDR3: CASSVNRGLSTDTQYF. In DNA, the CDR3 is TGTGCCAGCAGCGTGAATAGAGGTCTAAGCACAGATACGCAGTATTTT.

V usage is TRBV5-1 and J usage is TRBJ2-5, with D uncertain. The CDR3 extends over 14 amino acids. Germline V gives CDR1 SGHRS, CDR2 YFSETQ. V was shortened by 5 bases and J by 1 base, with 12 bases between the two germline ends. The CDR3 coding sequence is TGCGCCAGCAGTGACGGAGCGTCCCAAGAGACCCAGTACTTC. It translates to CASSDGASQETQYF.

The V and J genes are TRBV27 and TRBJ2-1; TRBD2 aligns across 7 bases. The CDR3 contains 13 residues. V shed 6 bases, J shed 9 bases, and the junction held 8 bases outside the gene matches. Germline CDR1 is MNHEY and CDR2 is SMNVEV (reference sequence). In DNA form, the CDR3 reads TGTGCCAGCAGCCCCGGACTAGTAGGTGAGCAGTTCTTC. This gives the protein CASSPGLVGEQFF.

This chain joins TRBV6-4 and TRBJ1-2, with 9 bases identical to TRBD1. V lost 6 bases to trimming and J lost 2 bases; unmatched junction nucleotides: 7. There are 15 residues in the CDR3. The germline V gene has CDR1 MRHNA and CDR2 SNTAGT. CDR3 DNA sequence: TGTGCCAGCAGACCGGGACAGGGTGGCAACTATGGCTACACCTTC. It is translated as CASRPGQGGNYGYTF.

This clone has just a few counts. V is TRBV6-1 and J is TRBJ2-1; D may correspond to TRBD1 or TRBD2 (5 bases each). The CDR3 is made up of 15 amino acids. V was pared by 6 bases and J by 0 bases, with 12 bases between. Germline V gene lookup returns CDR1 MNHNS and CDR2 SASEGT. The CDR3 is CASSLRDDSYNEQFF. CDR3 in DNA: TGTGCCAGCAGCCTCCGGGACGACTCCTACAATGAGCAGTTCTTC.

The chain couples TRBV27 to TRBJ2-3, with D possibly TRBD2 on 6 matching bases. The CDR3 covers 16 residues. Trimming removed 6 bases at V and 0 bases at J, with 16 bases between. The germline CDR1 and CDR2 sequences are MNHEY and SMNVEV (reference sequence). In DNA, the CDR3 is TGTGCCAGCAGCATAGGGGACTCTACTAGCACAGATACGCAGTATTTT. Protein: CASSIGDSTSTDTQYF.

This clone was detected once. This chain connects TRBV18 to TRBJ1-1, with 10 nucleotides matching TRBD1. This CDR3 comprises 15 residues. The V and J ends lost 4 bases and 6 bases, in that order; junction bases with no gene match: 8. Germline V CDR1 and CDR2: KGHSH, LQKENI. The CDR3 DNA sequence: TGTGCCAGCTCACGCTCTCCGGGACAGGGGTCTGAAGCTTTCTTT. Residues: CASSRSPGQGSEAFF. Based on the CDR3 plus reference TRBV18 and TRBJ1-1, the full variable domain is NAGVMQNPRHLVRRRGQEARLRCSPMKGHSHVYWYRQLPEEGLKFMVYLQKENIIDESGMPKERFSAEFPKEGPSILRIQQVVRGDSAAYFCASSRSPGQGSEAFFGQGTRLTVV.

The V gene is TRBV2, the J gene TRBJ2-7; D might be TRBD1 (6 bases). Trimming pared 8 bases from V and 2 bases from J, leaving 13 bases between. CDR3 size: 13 residues. Germline assignment: CDR1 SNHLY and CDR2 FYNNEI. The CDR3 here is CASGRDITYEQYF. CDR3 bases: TGTGCCAGCGGCCGGGACATCACCTACGAGCAGTACTTC.

The chain uses TRBV28 and TRBJ2-3, with 12 bases lining up with TRBD2. Trimming at V came to 2 bases and at J to 2 bases, leaving 11 bases not matched to a gene. From germline, CDR1 is MDHEN and CDR2 SYDVKM. The CDR3 is made up of 19 amino acids. The CDR3 reads CASSLGTSGLGTDTDTQYF. Here the CDR3 DNA reads TGTGCCAGCAGTTTAGGGACTAGCGGGCTAGGCACCGACACAGATACGCAGTATTTT.

The V call is TRBV6-5, the J call TRBJ2-1; 9 bases match TRBD2. The CDR3 spans 16 residues. Germline CDR1 and CDR2: MNHEY and SVGAGI. Trimming at V came to 2 bases and at J to 5 bases, leaving 7 bases not matched to a gene. The chain's CDR3 is CASSYSETSGHNEQFF. The CDR3 DNA reads TGTGCCAGCAGTTACAGTGAGACTAGCGGACACAATGAGCAGTTCTTC.

V and J are TRBV7-9 and TRBJ2-7; TRBD2 matches 13 bases. Germline CDR1 and CDR2: SEHNR and FQNEAQ (reference sequence). The CDR3 runs 17 residues. With 5 bases clipped from V and 5 bases from J, the junction kept 12 bases outside the gene matches. The CDR3: CASSPWTSGSSSHEQYF. As DNA, the CDR3 is TGTGCCAGCAGCCCATGGACTAGCGGGAGTTCGTCGCACGAGCAGTACTTC.

The CDR3 region is CASSLESGSGNIQYF. Written as DNA, the CDR3 is TGTGCCAGCAGCTTAGAAAGCGGCTCGGGGAACATTCAGTACTTC. The V gene is TRBV7-2, the J gene TRBJ2-4; possible D gene TRBD2, 5 bases. Trimming pared 1 base from V and 7 bases from J, leaving 14 bases between. This CDR3 spans 15 amino acids. CDR1 is SGHTA, CDR2 FQGNSA, per germline. The variable domain in full, completed from reference TRBV7-2 and TRBJ2-4, reads GAGVSQSPSNKVTEKGKDVELRCDPISGHTALYWYRQSLGQGLEFLIYFQGNSAPDKSGLPSDRFSAERTGGSVSTLTIQRTQQEDSAVYLCASSLESGSGNIQYFGAGTRLSVL.

The rearrangement uses TRBV10-3 and TRBJ1-1; TRBD1 might be the D (5 bases). Trimming left V 2 bases short and J 6 bases short, with 13 bases between. From germline, CDR1 is ENHRY and CDR2 SYGVKD. CDR3 length equals 14 residues. The CDR3 here is CAISELGTISEAFF. The CDR3 DNA reads TGTGCCATCAGTGAGCTAGGGACGATCTCTGAAGCTTTCTTT.

This chain connects TRBV5-1 to TRBJ2-3; tentative D call: TRBD2 (6 bases). Germline assignment: CDR1 SGHRS and CDR2 YFSETQ. CDR3 size: 15 residues. The V end lost 7 bases, the J end lost 2 bases, and 17 bases lay between the germline ends. In nucleotides, the CDR3 is TGCGCCAGCCGGGGGTTAGGGGTGTCCACAGATACGCAGTATTTT. Protein: CASRGLGVSTDTQYF.

V and J are TRBV28 and TRBJ1-5; 9 nucleotides agree with TRBD1. The CDR3 loop spans 17 amino acids. The germline V gene encodes CDR1 MDHEN and CDR2 SYDVKM. Germline trimming cut 6 bases from V and 4 bases from J; bases unmatched to any gene: 13. CDR3 nucleotide sequence: TGTGCCAGCAGGTTCAGGACAGGGGATTCCGTTAATCAGCCCCAGCATTTT. Amino acid sequence: CASRFRTGDSVNQPQHF.

The chain is built from TRBV19 and TRBJ2-3; TRBD2 might be the D (6 bases). The CDR3 contains 13 residues. Germline-derived CDR1 and CDR2 are LNHDA and SQIVND (reference sequence). This CDR3 is CASGRFSTDTQYF. For the CDR3, the DNA is TGTGCAAGCGGGCGGTTTAGCACAGATACGCAGTATTTT.